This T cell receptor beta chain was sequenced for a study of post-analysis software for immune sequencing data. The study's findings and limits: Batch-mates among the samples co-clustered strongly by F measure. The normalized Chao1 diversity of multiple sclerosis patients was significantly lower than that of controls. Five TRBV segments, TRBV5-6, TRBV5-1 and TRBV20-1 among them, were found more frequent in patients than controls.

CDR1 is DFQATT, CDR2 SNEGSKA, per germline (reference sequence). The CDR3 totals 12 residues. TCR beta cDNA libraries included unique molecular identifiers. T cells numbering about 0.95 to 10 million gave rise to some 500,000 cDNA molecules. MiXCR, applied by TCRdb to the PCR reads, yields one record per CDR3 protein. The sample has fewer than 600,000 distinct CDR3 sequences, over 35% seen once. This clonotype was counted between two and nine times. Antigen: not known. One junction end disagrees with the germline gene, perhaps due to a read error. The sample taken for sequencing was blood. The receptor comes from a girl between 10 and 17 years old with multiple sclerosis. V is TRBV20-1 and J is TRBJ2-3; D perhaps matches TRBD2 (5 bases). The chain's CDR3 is CRARIAPDTQYF. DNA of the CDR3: TGCAGGGCTAGGATAGCGCCAGATACGCAGTATTTT.